These 14 T cell receptor beta chains originate from one sample sequenced in a study of blood T cell repertoires in COVID-19. Produced via immunoSEQ multiplex PCR; TCRdb's table is partial and in-frame only. The sample records tens of thousands of clones, less than 95% being singletons. Sequences were obtained from peripheral blood. These receptors were obtained from a woman aged 40 to 49 with active COVID-19.

The V call is TRBV18, the J call TRBJ2-7, with D perhaps TRBD2 (5 bases). The CDR3 length is 14 residues. Trimming left V 2 bases short and J 5 bases short, with 13 bases between. Looked up from germline, CDR1 is KGHSH and CDR2 is LQKENI. CDR3 coding DNA: TGTGCCAGCTCACCAAGCACTAGAGGGAACGAGCAGTACTTC. This codes for CASSPSTRGNEQYF.

The chain carries TRBV9 and TRBJ1-1; D may be TRBD1 (6 bases). Trimming removed 3 bases at V and 5 bases at J, with 17 bases between. CDR3 size: 15 residues. Germline V gene data show CDR1 as SGDLS and CDR2 as YYNGEE. The CDR3 DNA sequence: TGTGCCAGCAGCGCCTTTACAGGGAGTCAGACTGAAGCTTTCTTT. Translated: CASSAFTGSQTEAFF.

The chain links TRBV6-5 to TRBJ2-7; D may be TRBD1 (6 bases). Germline CDR1 and CDR2: MNHEY and SVGAGI. The CDR3 contains 14 residues. V was pared by 5 bases and J by 5 bases, with 16 bases between. CDR3 protein: CASSPIAGAHEQYF. The CDR3 nucleotides read TGTGCCAGCAGTCCCATCGCAGGGGCCCACGAGCAGTACTTC.

The V gene is TRBV4-1, the J gene TRBJ1-1; D may be TRBD1 (5 bases). Looked up from germline, CDR1 is MGHRA and CDR2 is YSYEKL. There are 18 residues in the CDR3. With 0 bases removed from V and 0 bases from J, the gap between germline ends came to 17 bases. The CDR3 loop reads CASSQDRGNGDMNTEAFF. The CDR3 DNA reads TGCGCCAGCAGCCAAGATAGGGGAAACGGAGACATGAACACTGAAGCTTTCTTT.

The chain is built from TRBV7-9 and TRBJ1-2, with 8 bases matching TRBD1. The CDR3 runs to 17 residues. In germline, CDR1 is SEHNR, CDR2 FQNEAQ (reference sequence). V gave up 2 bases and J gave up 4 bases; unmatched junction bases: 12. The CDR3: CASSLYGHGTGLYGYTF. CDR3 in DNA: TGTGCCAGCAGCTTATACGGGCACGGGACAGGCCTCTATGGCTACACCTTC.

This chain joins TRBV7-2 and TRBJ2-5, with 15 positions matching TRBD2. Looked up from germline, CDR1 is SGHTA and CDR2 is FQGNSA. This CDR3 has 14 amino acids. After removal of 5 bases from V and 7 bases from J, the junction contained 2 bases not matched to a gene. CDR3 sequence reads: CASSRTSGGGTQYF. In nucleotides, the CDR3 is TGTGCCAGCAGCCGGACTAGCGGGGGGGGGACCCAGTACTTC. The whole variable domain, filled in from reference TRBV7-2 and TRBJ2-5, reads GAGVSQSPSNKVTEKGKDVELRCDPISGHTALYWYRQSLGQGLEFLIYFQGNSAPDKSGLPSDRFSAERTGGSVSTLTIQRTQQEDSAVYLCASSRTSGGGTQYFGPGTRLLVL.

By frequency in the sample, this clone is medium-sized. This chain connects TRBV5-1 to TRBJ1-6, with unresolved D. This CDR3 is 13 amino acids long. Germline V gives CDR1 SGHRS, CDR2 YFSETQ. The germline V and J ends were trimmed by 9 bases and 0 bases, with 7 bases remaining between them. CDR3 in DNA: TGCGCCACCCGGAGCTCCTATAATTCACCCCTCCACTTT. Protein product: CATRSSYNSPLHF.

The chain links TRBV5-1 to TRBJ1-1; the D gene is possibly TRBD1 (6 bases). V dropped 3 bases and J dropped 5 bases, with 17 bases sitting between them. The CDR3 runs 15 residues. The germline V gene has CDR1 SGHRS and CDR2 YFSETQ. The CDR3 bases are TGCGCCAGCAGCTCGGACAGCGGGGGAGAGACTGAAGCTTTCTTT. Protein sequence: CASSSDSGGETEAFF.

The J gene is TRBJ2-5, the V gene TRBV7-2; D is possibly TRBD2 (5 bases). Germline assignment: CDR1 SGHTA and CDR2 FQGNSA. The CDR3 covers 14 residues. V lost 3 bases and J lost 2, with 10 bases in between. This CDR3 is CASSFLQRQETQYF. The CDR3 DNA follows: TGTGCCAGCAGCTTTCTTCAGCGGCAAGAGACCCAGTACTTC.

This clone was seen a single time. This sequence joins TRBV10-3 and TRBJ2-7; D is perhaps TRBD1 (6 bases). There are 14 residues in the CDR3. Germline V gene data show CDR1 as ENHRY and CDR2 as SYGVKD. The ends were cut back, 2 bases at V and 5 bases at J, with 13 bases in the middle. The CDR3 DNA reads as TGTGCCATCAGTGAGCACACAGGGCTCCACGAGCAGTACTTC. Translating gives CAISEHTGLHEQYF.

The gene calls are TRBV2 and TRBJ1-5; D ambiguous. Trimming took 3 bases from V and 7 from J, leaving 10 bases between them. CDR1 and CDR2 from the germline V gene are SNHLY and FYNNEI. The CDR3 is 13 residues long. The DNA for the CDR3 is TGTGCCAGCAGTGAGGAGGGAAGCCAGCCCCAGCATTTT. It specifies CASSEEGSQPQHF.

This chain connects TRBV4-2 to TRBJ1-1; D possibly corresponds to TRBD1 (5 bases). Germline CDR1 LGHNA, CDR2 YNFKEQ. There are 14 residues in the CDR3. Trimming shortened V by 1 base and J by 7 bases, and 13 bases separated the two germline ends. CDR3 amino acids: CASSQGVGPNEAFF. DNA for the CDR3: TGTGCCAGCAGCCAAGGGGTGGGGCCCAATGAAGCTTTCTTT.

This chain uses TRBV7-3 with TRBJ2-1, with 11 nucleotides matching TRBD2. Looked up from germline, CDR1 is SGHTA and CDR2 is FQGTGA. The CDR3 sequence is 15 residues long. V shed 5 bases and J 5 bases; nucleotides not matched to a gene: 5. The DNA of the CDR3 is TGTGCCAGCAGCCATAGCGGGGGGGCCCACAATGAGCAGTTCTTC. As protein: CASSHSGGAHNEQFF.

The CDR3 reads CASRDPGLAGYTQYF. CDR3 in DNA: TGTGCCAGCAGGGATCCGGGACTAGCGGGGTATACGCAGTATTTT. The rearrangement links TRBV25-1 to TRBJ2-3; 13 bases align to TRBD2. The CDR3 totals 15 residues. The ends lost 6 bases at V and 7 bases at J; junction bases unmatched: 7. Germline V gives CDR1 MGHDK, CDR2 SYGVNS.